This T cell receptor (beta chain) originates from a study of cytomegalovirus exposure and HLA in healthy donors (dated by TCRdb to 2017 to 2019). In the study overall: An earlier analysis of about 530 of the donors reported around 280 Gb of sequence data and 100 million to 120 million unique TCR beta sequences obtained from about 200 million T cells. An early release covering just under 650 HLA-typed donors comprised about 300 gigabases of sequencing data and around 85 million unique TCR sequences. Among the roughly 400 genotyped donors, under 90% belonged to the genetic ancestry cluster associated with self-reported Caucasian donors. The study aimed to test whether cataloging public T cell receptors could reveal signatures of past pathogen exposure. The study used immunosequencing to profile the T cell repertoires of 670 or so subjects and linked those repertoires to cytomegalovirus serostatus. Besides the first cohort of 500 to 700 subjects, a separate validation cohort made up of over 95 different subjects was used. To predict cytomegalovirus infection status, the study brought together high-throughput TCR immunosequencing, statistical association of individual TCRs with disease status, and machine learning. In a later analysis, previously published TCR beta repertoires from several hundred donors were re-analyzed and high-resolution HLA genotyping was added so that TCR occurrence patterns could be studied. Rather than using new phenotypic data, the later analysis identified candidate immune exposures from TCR beta sequences and from how often those sequences occurred across donors. To decide whether each TCR beta V gene segment behaved as functional or pseudogenic, an earlier analysis of some 600 of the donors relied on high-throughput TCR beta sequencing. Alongside the repertoire data, information on donor age, sex, ethnicity and CMV serostatus was compiled. A later genetic analysis used genome-wide SNP genotypes for about 60% of the roughly 670 donors, treating that subset as a discovery cohort. Every repertoire in the discovery cohort had been generated on one and the same sequencing platform. HLA typing included class I and class II loci at four-digit resolution. The number of typed donors differed by locus: roughly 629-640 for A, B, C, DRB1 and DQB1; 522 for DQA1; around 580 for DPA1; and some 470 for DPB1. About five DR-DQ haplotypes were treated as single units for association and clustering because of strong linkage in the cohort. Among a few hundred genotyped donors of the cohort, an average of around 240,000 unique TCR beta nucleotide sequences were sequenced per donor, roughly 20% of them non-productive. Overall results and qualifications from the work: It was suggested by the authors that the approach could potentially be generalized to other disease states and immunological phenotypes. A later analysis found that TCR association rates varied across HLA loci, with DRB1 alleles showing the most associated TCRs and HLA-C alleles the fewest. A later analysis reported that several top co-occurrence clusters appeared linked to parvovirus B19, influenza, CMV and Epstein-Barr virus. While some public TCRs were present in many individuals, most TCR sequences turned up only very rarely across donors. A later analysis found that most CMV-associated TCR beta chains appeared HLA-restricted, with HLA associations seemingly driven largely by CMV exposure. In vitro tests confirmed that a few of the cytomegalovirus-associated TCR beta chains recognize cytomegalovirus antigens. Because the 87-base-pair reads could not distinguish some IMGT-functional V segments, including TRBV6-2 and TRBV6-3, those segments were excluded. The only immune exposure information available for the cohort was CMV serostatus. A later analysis associated around 16,000 TCR beta sequences with specific HLA alleles at a false discovery rate of 0.05. The classifier was reported to diagnose cytomegalovirus status with high specificity and sensitivity in both the original and validation cohorts. In a later analysis, HLA-associated TCR beta chains showed more clonal expansion and lower generation probabilities than non-associated chains that were equally common. A cluster of highly shared sequence variants was judged likely to represent a technical artifact of the sequencing pipeline. Linkage disequilibrium might explain the correlated functional status among segregating V segments, but an unknown experimental factor could not be ruled out. According to a later genetic analysis, donors in an Asian-associated ancestry cluster had fewer N-insertions in productive TCRs than the approximately 650-donor mean. A total of 150 or so TCR beta chains were listed by the study as associated with cytomegalovirus. Only TCR beta chains were sequenced in this cohort, and the absence of alpha or paired-chain data limited detectable features. An association between a missense DCLRE1C variant and V-gene and J-gene trimming of TCR beta chains was found in a later genetic analysis and replicated in an independent cohort. Because HLA typing was missing for some donors at each locus, association tests included only the typed subset. In an earlier analysis of a few hundred of the donors, most TCR beta V segments were observed in productive rearrangements about 90% or about 30% of the time, broadly matching IMGT annotations. A further reported finding was that TCR beta sequences accurately predicted the HLA-A and HLA-B alleles for most subjects in the first cohort. Sequencing depth was assumed to be roughly uniform across donors in the presence/absence analyses, though that assumption may not hold. The earlier analysis of 450 to 700 of the donors excluded about 16 rarely observed V segments, including chromosome 9 orphons, because counts were too low. Assigning TCR associations to individual alleles was difficult when HLA alleles, especially DR and DQ, strongly co-occurred.

The cohort comprised 666 healthy bone marrow donors. Cohort members were all nominally healthy when sampled, although unrecorded immune exposures were likely present. The donor tested CMV seropositive, placing the donor among the 250 to 350 seropositive members of the cohort. A peripheral blood sample was provided by each donor, and peripheral blood mononuclear cells were used for TCR beta sequencing. Genomic DNA extraction from the blood cell samples was performed with the Qiagen DNeasy Blood Extraction Kit. The CDR3 contains 15 residues, cysteine and phenylalanine counted. The DNA shown is the 45-base CDR3, in frame from base 1. The CDR1 and CDR2 encoded by the germline V gene are SNHLY and FYNNEI. After removal of 11 bases from V and 0 bases from J, the junction retains 5 bases not matched to a gene. Receptors were amplified or captured by the immunoSEQ multiplex PCR assay. For the multiplex PCR, a mixture combining 60 forward primers for TCR Vbeta segments and 13 reverse primers for TCR Jbeta segments was used. A multiplex PCR assay on genomic DNA amplified the CDR3 region of rearranged TCR beta genes. On the Illumina HiSeq System, the amplified TCR beta libraries were sequenced as 87-base-pair reads. As for how the authors treated the data: In a later analysis, roughly 80 million unique TCR beta chains were counted across the 500 to 850 repertoires, and around 11 million of these chains were shared by at least two donors. A nearest-neighbor algorithm error-corrected the raw reads and collapsed the reads into unique sequences, merging closely related sequences to remove PCR and sequencing errors. To assign V, D and J gene segments, CDR3 sequences were aligned to IMGT reference sequences. For a sequence to be retained, a match of at least six nucleotides was required to both a V gene segment and a J gene segment. A rearrangement was called productive if the CDR3 had no stop codons and remained in frame with V and J, and every other rearrangement was called non-productive. CDR3 was defined according to IMGT convention as the region running from the second conserved V-encoded cysteine to the conserved J-encoded phenylalanine. In an earlier analysis of 550 to 650 of the donors, sequences lacking an unambiguous match to a single V gene segment were excluded. An earlier analysis of several hundred of the donors called V segments functional above 56.7% productive rearrangements and segregating when the between-donor standard deviation exceeded 5%. A statistical classification framework was built for diagnosing cytomegalovirus status from the catalog of TCR beta chain sequences. A later analysis assigned V and J genes by comparing TCR nucleotide sequences with IMGT/GENE-DB human TR gene sequences. The TCRdist pipeline was used in a later analysis to assign CDR3 sequences and most-parsimonious VDJ recombination scenarios. In a later analysis, each TCR beta chain was defined by its CDR3 amino acid sequence together with its V-gene family, and reads lacking a unique V-gene family were excluded. To address suspected cross-contamination and a sequencing artifact, a later analysis removed some 620 highly shared, low-generation-probability nucleotide sequences. In a later analysis, a clonal expansion index for each public chain was calculated from normalized within-repertoire ranks of inferred template counts. In a later analysis, generation probabilities were computed with a VDJ recombination model fitted to out-of-frame rearrangements, and the resulting probabilities were checked against IGoR. Hypergeometric tests were used in a later analysis to score TCR-TCR, TCR-HLA and TCR-CMV co-occurrence, with a repertoire-size bias correction applied to the TCR pairs. False discovery rates were estimated in a later analysis by permuting HLA or CMV assignments 20 times. In a later analysis, co-occurring TCRs were grouped using DBSCAN, with TCRdist sequence similarity added in when clustering inside HLA-allele-positive subsets. Repertoires with fewer than 30,000 or more than 120,000 public chains were left out of co-occurrence clustering, as were about 5 repertoires with anomalous nucleotide sharing. The immuneACCESS repertoire file appears here via TCRdb, limited to in-frame rearrangements. These files lack a portion of the clones; in checked studies, under half of the deficit traces to unresolved V genes, and the cause of the others is not known. The V and J calls and clone size come from that table; D and trimming were worked out from the DNA. Recorded for this sample are about 160,000 clones; roughly 80% of them occurred a single time. Together, the top ten hold more than 7% of the sample.

In regard to this clone: It lacks a known antigen. No base qualities exist here, and no much larger clone lies one base off it.

The chain employs TRBV2 and TRBJ2-6; 9 middle bases align to TRBD1. The sequencing input was PBMCs. The origin of this receptor is a male donor in good health and CMV-seropositive. The CDR3 region has the sequence CAGGQGISGANVLTF. The nucleotide sequence is given as TGTGCCGGAGGACAGGGGATCTCTGGGGCCAACGTCCTGACTTTC.